This T cell receptor beta chain appears in the sequencing data of a study of T cell responses to AZD1222 COVID-19 vaccine. Concerning this clone itself: Its antigen is unknown.

Notes on the study in general: The study identified only a handful of AZD1222 recipients as seropositive at baseline. A reported finding is that nearly half of spike-specific TCRs target unmutated variant regions.

Measured with immunoSEQ multiplex PCR; TCRdb has only the in-frame clones, and not every one. The top ten hold 8% of the sample, which has about 110,000 clones, 90% seen once. Germline V gene sequence: CDR1 MGHRA, CDR2 YSYEKL. Trimming shortened V by 1 base and J by 8 bases, and 14 bases separated the two germline ends. The length of the CDR3 is 14 residues. This sample comprised peripheral blood, obtained 28 days after the second AZD1222 dose. The chain couples TRBV4-1 to TRBJ1-2, with no clear D. The source of this sequence is an adult who received the AZD1222 COVID-19 vaccine. In DNA form, the CDR3 reads TGCGCCAGCAGCCAAGCCGTGGTGGTGGGAGGCTACACCTTC. Translation: CASSQAVVVGGYTF.